These T cell receptor beta chains were read from a single sample in a study of graft-versus-host responses after intestinal transplantation. Sequenced by immunoSEQ multiplex PCR; TCRdb stores in-frame clones only, minus some. The sample comprises 13,000 or so clones, around 38% of which are singletons, and approximately 1% rests with the top ten. The sequenced sample was alloreactive CD4+ T cells from a mixed lymphocyte reaction culture, obtained before intestinal transplant. Receptors were obtained from a human patient who received an intestinal transplant. The conserved cysteine and the conserved F or W are not part of the CDR3 here.

J gene | V gene | CDR3 length | CDR3 protein
TRBJ2-7 | TRBV27 | 9 | ASSPQAEQY
TRBJ2-7 | TRBV7-2 | 13 | ASSGSRGPTYEQY
TRBJ1-1 | TRBV18 | 12 | ATSVGLGITEAF
TRBJ1-6 | TRBV4-1 | 14 | ASSQARQGFNSPLH
TRBJ1-4 | TRBV7-9 | 13 | ASSVPSRGFEKLF
TRBJ2-3 | TRBV5-6 | 13 | ASSLFQLSTDTQY
TRBJ2-2 | TRBV7-8 | 12 | ASSLAGVAGELF
TRBJ2-5 | TRBV2 | 13 | ASSVLAGGWETQY
TRBJ2-3 | TRBV5-1 | 12 | ATGQGGGTDTQY
TRBJ2-6 | TRBV19 | 15 | ASSMLTGLSGANVLT
TRBJ2-3 | TRBV18 | 13 | ASSPASGLPNTQY
TRBJ1-3 | TRBV19 | 13 | ASSVDRSSGNTIY
TRBJ1-3 | TRBV5-5 | 13 | ASSFTGDSGNTIY
TRBJ2-7 | TRBV5-6 | 12 | ASSPGLGAYEQY
TRBJ1-1 | TRBV7-6 | 11 | ASSLTGDTEAF
TRBJ2-1 | TRBV7-2 | 13 | ASNLRTVTYNEQF
TRBJ2-1 | TRBV4-2 | 18 | ASSQDQWLAGGSSYNEQF
TRBJ2-5 | TRBV7-2 | 11 | ASSLGPIWTQY
TRBJ2-7 | TRBV12-1 | 14 | ASRPAPGGGEDEQY
TRBJ1-4 | TRBV6-5 | 13 | ASSYGTATNEKLF
TRBJ2-6 | TRBV6-1 | 15 | ASSGLAGASGANVLT
TRBJ2-5 | TRBV18 | 11 | ASSPQGVQTQY
TRBJ1-2 | TRBV11-2 | 14 | ASSLRTGGFNYGYT
TRBJ2-7 | TRBV14 | 11 | ASSQSTGGEQY
TRBJ2-7 | TRBV4-3 | 15 | ASSQGPAGGPTYEQY
TRBJ2-3 | TRBV14 | 13 | ASSQDAGTADTQY
TRBJ2-4 | TRBV19 | 11 | ASSVVISNIQY
TRBJ2-7 | TRBV11-3 | 16 | ASSPVRGVLGSSYEQY
TRBJ1-1 | TRBV18 | 13 | ASSPDGGLNTEAF
TRBJ1-2 | TRBV28 | 11 | ASSIQGNYGYT
TRBJ2-3 | TRBV11-2 | 13 | ASSSPAGVADTQY
TRBJ2-3 | TRBV5-1 | 13 | ASSLVGGAPDTQY
TRBJ2-1 | TRBV7-2 | 13 | ASSLDLAGHNEQF
TRBJ1-4 | TRBV4-3 | 15 | ASSPSPTLGGGEKLF
TRBJ1-1 | TRBV29-1 | 12 | SVRWTGGNTEAF
TRBJ2-3 | TRBV6-4 | 13 | ASSDRPTAVDTQY
TRBJ1-6 | TRBV19 | 13 | ASSIAQGANSPLH
TRBJ2-7 | TRBV6-5 | 12 | ASSYSPSTYEQY